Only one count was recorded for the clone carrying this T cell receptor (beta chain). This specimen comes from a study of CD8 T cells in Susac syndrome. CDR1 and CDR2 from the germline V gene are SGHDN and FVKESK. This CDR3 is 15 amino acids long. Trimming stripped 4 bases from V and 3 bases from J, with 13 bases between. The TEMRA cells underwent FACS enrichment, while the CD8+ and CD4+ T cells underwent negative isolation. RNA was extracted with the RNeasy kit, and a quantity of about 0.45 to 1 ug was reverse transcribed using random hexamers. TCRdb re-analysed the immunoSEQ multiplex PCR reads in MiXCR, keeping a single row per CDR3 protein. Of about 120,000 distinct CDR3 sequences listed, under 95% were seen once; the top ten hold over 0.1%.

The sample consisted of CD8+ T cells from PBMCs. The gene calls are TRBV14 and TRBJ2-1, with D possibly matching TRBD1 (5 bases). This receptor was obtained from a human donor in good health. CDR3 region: CASSPVGQGYNEQFF. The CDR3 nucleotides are TGTGCCAGCAGCCCCGTCGGGCAGGGCTACAATGAGCAGTTCTTC.